This TCR beta chain was recorded in a study of blood T cell repertoires in COVID-19. Study-wide background: From the United States, Italy and Spain came samples of acute and convalescent COVID-19. Nucleic acid was either cDNA or gDNA, and it came from T cells, B-cell-depleted T cells, or PBMCs.

TCRdb's copy holds only in-frame clones and misses some; the assay was immunoSEQ multiplex PCR. Of around 130,000 clones in the sample, around 90% are singletons; the top ten hold over 9.5%. The material sequenced was peripheral blood. This clonotype was obtained from a man between 60 and 75 years old with active or convalescent COVID-19.

Written as DNA, the CDR3 is TGTGCCAGCCGCCGGGGTTTCTTATTAAGCACAGATACGCAGTATTTT. Amino acid sequence: CASRRGFLLSTDTQYF. The chain uses TRBV28 and TRBJ2-3; tentative D call: TRBD2 (5 bases). This CDR3 comprises 16 residues. The germline CDR1 and CDR2 sequences are MDHEN and SYDVKM. Trimming removed 8 bases at V and 0 bases at J, with 18 bases between.